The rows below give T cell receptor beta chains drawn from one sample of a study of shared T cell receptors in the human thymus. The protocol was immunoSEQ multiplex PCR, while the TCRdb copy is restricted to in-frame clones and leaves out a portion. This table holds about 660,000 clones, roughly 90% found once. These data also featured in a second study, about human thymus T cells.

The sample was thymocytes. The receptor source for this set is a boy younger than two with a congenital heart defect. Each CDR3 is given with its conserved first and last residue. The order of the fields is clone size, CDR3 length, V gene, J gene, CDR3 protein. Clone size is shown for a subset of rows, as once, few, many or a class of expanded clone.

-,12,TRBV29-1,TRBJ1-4,CSVVSVGAKLFF
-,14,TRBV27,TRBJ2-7,CASSPASGSYEQYF
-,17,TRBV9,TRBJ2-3,CASSVTGQVDSGDTQYF
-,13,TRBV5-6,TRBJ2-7,CASSPRGSYEQYF
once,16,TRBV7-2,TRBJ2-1,CASSRGPGGPYNEQFF
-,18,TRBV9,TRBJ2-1,CASSVENSGYGSYNEQFF
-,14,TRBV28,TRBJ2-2,CATAKRGSIGELFF
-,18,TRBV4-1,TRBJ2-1,CASSQEGLAVPLSNEQFF
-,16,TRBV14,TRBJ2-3,CASKSGRASRTDTQYF
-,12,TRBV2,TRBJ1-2,CASSEAVYGYTF
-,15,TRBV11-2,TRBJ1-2,CASSSDTPRSYGYTF
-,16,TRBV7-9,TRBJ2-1,CASSSSRLAGGNEQFF
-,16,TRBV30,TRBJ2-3,CAWRGAGGPTLDTQYF
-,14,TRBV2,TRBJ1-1,CASRVPQGLDEAFF
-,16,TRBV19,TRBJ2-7,CASSPRWREPPYEQYF
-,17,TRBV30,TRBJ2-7,CAWGKRREFPTSYEQYF
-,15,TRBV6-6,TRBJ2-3,CASIPPGEFTDTQYF
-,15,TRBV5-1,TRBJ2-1,CASSHVLRDNNEQFF
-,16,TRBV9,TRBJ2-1,CASSLGGGPVGNEQFF
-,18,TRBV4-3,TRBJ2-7,CASSQWGTSGRPSYEQYF
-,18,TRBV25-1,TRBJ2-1,CASSGWTSGQGSYNEQFF
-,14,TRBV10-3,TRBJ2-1,CATRVLGDHNEQFF
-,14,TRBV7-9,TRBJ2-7,CASSTGTGTYEQYF
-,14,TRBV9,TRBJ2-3,CASSPRGATDTQYF
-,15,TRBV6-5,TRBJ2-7,CATRLPGTGTYEQYF
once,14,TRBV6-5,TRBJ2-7,CASRRGGTTYEQYF
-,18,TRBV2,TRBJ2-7,CASSEGRPGTSESYEQYF
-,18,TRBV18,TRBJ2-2,CASSPILAAYTNTGELFF
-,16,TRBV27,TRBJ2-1,CASSSSLGSTYNEQFF
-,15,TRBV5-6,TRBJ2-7,CASSLAQQGPYEQYF
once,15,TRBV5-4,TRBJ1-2,CASSLRRQGRSGYTF
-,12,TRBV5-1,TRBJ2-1,CASTDWTCEQFF
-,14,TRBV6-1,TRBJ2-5,CASVLGQDQETQYF
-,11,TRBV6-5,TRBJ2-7,CASTNFYEQYF
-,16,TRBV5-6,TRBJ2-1,CASSAPGLAADNEQFF
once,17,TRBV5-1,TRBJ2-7,CASSKTSGSTTSYEQYF
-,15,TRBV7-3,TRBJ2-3,CASSKDHAGSDTQYF
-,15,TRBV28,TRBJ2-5,CASRTRRSGEETQYF
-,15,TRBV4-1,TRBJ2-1,CASSQVSGPYNEQFF
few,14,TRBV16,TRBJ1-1,CASSRTDMNTEAFF
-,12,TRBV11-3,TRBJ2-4,CASSSGEGEEYF
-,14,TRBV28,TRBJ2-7,CASAGTANSYEQYF
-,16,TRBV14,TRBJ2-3,CASSHLLAGVGDTQYF
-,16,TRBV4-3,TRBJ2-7,CASSQGALRGTHEQYF
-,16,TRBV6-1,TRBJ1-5,CASSEARWADHIAQHF